The present T cell receptor (beta chain) was sequenced within a study of glioma-infiltrating T cells after dendritic cell vaccination (dated by TCRdb to the mid-2010s). About the study as a whole: The cohort comprised approximately 15 glioblastoma patients from Phase I and II dendritic cell vaccination trials, 9 newly diagnosed and 6 with recurrent disease. Autologous tumor lysate-pulsed dendritic cell vaccination was administered to the patients between the early 2000s and the early 2010s. The vaccine was prepared from monocyte-derived dendritic cells that were cultured for more than six days with IL-4 and GM-CSF and then pulsed overnight with autologous tumor lysate. Each patient got three intradermal injections of the dendritic cell vaccine, spaced at biweekly intervals, in the arm below the axilla. Tumor-infiltrating lymphocyte content was quantified and tumor and blood repertoires were compared in dendritic cell-vaccinated glioblastoma patients by deep sequencing of TCR beta CDR3 regions. Survival after dendritic cell vaccination was correlated with TCR sequencing metrics such as TIL content and the overlap between tumor and blood repertoires.

V loses 0 bases, J loses 5 bases, and the germline ends lie 8 bases apart. The germline V gene (reference sequence) provides CDR1 GTSNPN and CDR2 SVGIG. Taken from cysteine to phenylalanine, the CDR3 has 13 residues. Of the read, only the CDR3 DNA is kept; its 39 bases are in frame from base 1. The immunoSEQ assay amplified TCRB CDR3 regions from 1.5 to 2.5 micrograms of genomic DNA, or from all available DNA when less than that amount was available. The multiplex PCR relied on 60 forward primers for TCR V beta segments and 13 reverse primers for J beta segments. Synthetic control templates were spiked into each sample at limiting dilution to estimate reads per starting template. The Illumina HiSeq System generated sequencing reads of 87 bp. Per the original workflow: PCR and sequencing errors were removed by a nearest neighbor algorithm that merged closely related sequences. TCR overlap was defined as the percentage of unique tumor TCR beta sequences that were also present in the same patient's peripheral blood. TCRdb took this table from immuneACCESS and kept in-frame rearrangements with V and J called. Such tables lack part of the clones; where checked against another copy, unresolved V genes explain under half of the gap, and the rest is unexplained. V, J and clone size reflect that table, while D and trimming were determined from the DNA. Counted in this sample were 90,000 to 140,000 clones; nearly 90% of them appeared once. Of the sample, roughly 2.5% is held by the ten largest clones.

Here is what the overall study found, with its caveats: After dendritic cell vaccination, a higher estimated pretreatment TIL content predicted longer time to progression and longer overall survival. The cohort was small and heterogeneous, few patients had complete blood and tumor sets, and even fewer had initial-recurrent tumor pairs. The three-group TCR overlap response model was characterized as speculative, and prospective validation of the model was stated to be required. No direct relationship between TCR clonality and survival was found, suggesting a diverse polyclonal response may matter.

Worth noting for this clone: No cognate antigen has been identified for it. No clone much larger than this one lies a single base away; base qualities are absent.

The time point label on this specimen signifies: after dendritic cell vaccination, including at tumor progression/relapse. To be selected, patients needed enough residual fresh-frozen tumor tissue and more than two years of available survival data. An isocitrate dehydrogenase mutation was not carried by any of the glioblastoma patients, although molecular status was otherwise variable. PBMC were collected before vaccination, two weeks after the third vaccination, and at tumor progression if progression occurred. The Qiagen DNeasy Blood extraction Kit was used for extraction of genomic DNA. The receptor chain draws on TRBV30 and TRBJ1-5; the D gene lacks a confident call. The source material was blood, sampled after dendritic cell vaccination. This receptor was taken from a human donor with glioblastoma. The CDR3 reads as follows: CAWSVRSDQPQHF. The sequence in DNA is TGTGCCTGGAGTGTTCGGAGTGATCAGCCCCAGCATTTT.